This TCR beta chain was captured in a study of cytomegalovirus exposure and HLA in healthy donors. The CDR3 runs to 14 residues. The germline V gene has CDR1 LNHDA and CDR2 SQIVND (reference sequence). V was pared by 5 bases and J by 5 bases, with 15 bases between. Profiling relied on immunoSEQ multiplex PCR, and the TCRdb table lists in-frame clones only, not all of them. This sample has 250,000 to 400,000 clones; roughly 86% occur once, and the top ten carry roughly 0.96%. The donors were members of the validation cohort comprising some 120 subjects, separate from the roughly 680-subject first cohort.

The clonotype originates from a man aged 25-40 years in good health and CMV-seronegative. The source material was PBMCs. V usage is TRBV19 and J usage is TRBJ1-2, with D tentatively TRBD1 (6 bases). The CDR3 bases are TGTGCCAGTAGTCACGGGGGGCAGAATTATGGCTACACCTTC. The encoded protein is CASSHGGQNYGYTF.